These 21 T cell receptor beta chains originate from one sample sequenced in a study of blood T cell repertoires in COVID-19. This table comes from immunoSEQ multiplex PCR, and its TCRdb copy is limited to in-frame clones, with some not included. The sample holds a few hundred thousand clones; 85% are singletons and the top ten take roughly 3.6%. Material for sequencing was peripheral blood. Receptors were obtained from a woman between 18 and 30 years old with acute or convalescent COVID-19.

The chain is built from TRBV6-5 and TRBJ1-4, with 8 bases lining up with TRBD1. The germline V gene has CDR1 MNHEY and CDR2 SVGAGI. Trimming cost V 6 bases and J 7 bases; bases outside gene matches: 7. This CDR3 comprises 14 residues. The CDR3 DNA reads TGTGCCAGCAGCCAGGGGGCGCATCTTGAAAAACTGTTTTTT. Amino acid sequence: CASSQGAHLEKLFF.

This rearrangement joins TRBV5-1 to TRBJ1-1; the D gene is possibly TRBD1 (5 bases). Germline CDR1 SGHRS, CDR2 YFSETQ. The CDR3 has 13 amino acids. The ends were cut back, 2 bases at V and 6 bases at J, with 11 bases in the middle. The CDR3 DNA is TGCGCCAGCAGCTTAACAGGAAGGGCTGAAGCTTTCTTT. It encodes CASSLTGRAEAFF.

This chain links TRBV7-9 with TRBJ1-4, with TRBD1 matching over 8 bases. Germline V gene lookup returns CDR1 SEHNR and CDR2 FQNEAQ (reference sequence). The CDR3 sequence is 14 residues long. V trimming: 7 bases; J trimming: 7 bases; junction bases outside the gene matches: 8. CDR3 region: CASIAAGGGEKLFF. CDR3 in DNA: TGTGCCAGCATCGCGGCAGGGGGCGGTGAAAAACTGTTTTTT.

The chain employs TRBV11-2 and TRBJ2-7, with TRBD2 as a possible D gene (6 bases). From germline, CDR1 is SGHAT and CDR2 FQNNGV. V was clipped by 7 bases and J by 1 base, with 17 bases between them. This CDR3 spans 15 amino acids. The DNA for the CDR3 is TGTGCCAGCACCTACGGGGACTCGAGTTCCTACGAGCAGTACTTC. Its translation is CASTYGDSSSYEQYF.

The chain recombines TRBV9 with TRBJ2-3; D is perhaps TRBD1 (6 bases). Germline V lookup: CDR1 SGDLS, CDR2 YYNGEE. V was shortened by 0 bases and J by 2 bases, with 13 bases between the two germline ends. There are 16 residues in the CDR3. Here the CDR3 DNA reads TGTGCCAGCAGCGTAGGGGGGCAGGGCGTCACAGATACGCAGTATTTT. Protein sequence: CASSVGGQGVTDTQYF.

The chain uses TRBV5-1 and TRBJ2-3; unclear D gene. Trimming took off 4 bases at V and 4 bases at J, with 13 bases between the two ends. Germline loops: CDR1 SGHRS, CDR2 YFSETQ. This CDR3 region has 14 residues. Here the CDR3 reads CASSPKTTPDTQYF. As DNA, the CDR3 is TGCGCCAGCAGCCCAAAGACAACTCCAGATACGCAGTATTTT.

The CDR3 DNA is TGTGCCAGCAGCGATAGCGGGTTCCCCTTTGACGAGCAGTACTTC. Translation gives CASSDSGFPFDEQYF. The chain couples TRBV2 to TRBJ2-7; 7 bases line up with TRBD2. With 6 bases clipped from V and 5 bases from J, the junction kept 13 bases outside the gene matches. The CDR3 spans 15 residues. Germline V gives CDR1 SNHLY, CDR2 FYNNEI.

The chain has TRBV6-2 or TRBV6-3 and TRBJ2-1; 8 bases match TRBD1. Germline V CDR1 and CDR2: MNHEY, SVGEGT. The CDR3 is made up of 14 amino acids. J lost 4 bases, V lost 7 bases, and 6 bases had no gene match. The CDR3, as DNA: TGTGCCAGCAACCCAGGGGGCGGTTACAATGAGCAGTTCTTC. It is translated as CASNPGGGYNEQFF.

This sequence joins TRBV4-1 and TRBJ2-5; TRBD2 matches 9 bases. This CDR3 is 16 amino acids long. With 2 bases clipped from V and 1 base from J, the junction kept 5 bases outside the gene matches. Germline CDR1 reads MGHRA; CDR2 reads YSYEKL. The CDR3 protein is CASSQTPSGAQETQYF. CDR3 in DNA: TGCGCCAGCAGCCAAACCCCTAGCGGGGCCCAAGAGACCCAGTACTTC.

The CDR3 DNA reads as TGTGCCAGCAGCCAAGGGAGTAAGTACAATGAGCAGTTCTTC. Translated: CASSQGSKYNEQFF. The chain links TRBV21-1 to TRBJ2-1; the table's D call, TRBD2, has no DNA check behind it. TRBV21-1 is given as a pseudogene. This CDR3 spans 14 amino acids.

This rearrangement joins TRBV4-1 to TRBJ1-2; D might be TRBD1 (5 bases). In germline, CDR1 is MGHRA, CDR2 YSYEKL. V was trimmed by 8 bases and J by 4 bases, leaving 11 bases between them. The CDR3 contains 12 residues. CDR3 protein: CASQGSLYGYTF. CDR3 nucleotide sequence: TGCGCCAGCCAGGGTAGCCTCTATGGCTACACCTTC.

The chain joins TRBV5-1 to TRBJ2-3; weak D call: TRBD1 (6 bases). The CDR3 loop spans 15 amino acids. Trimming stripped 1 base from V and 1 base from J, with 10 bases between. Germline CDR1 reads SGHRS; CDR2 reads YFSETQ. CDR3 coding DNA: TGCGCCAGCAGCTTGACACAGGGTGGCACAGATACGCAGTATTTT. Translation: CASSLTQGGTDTQYF.

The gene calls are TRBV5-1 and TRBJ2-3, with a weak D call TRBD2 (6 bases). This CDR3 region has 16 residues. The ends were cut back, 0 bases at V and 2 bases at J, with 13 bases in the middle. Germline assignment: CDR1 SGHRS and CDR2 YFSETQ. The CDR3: CASSLGRRADTDTQYF. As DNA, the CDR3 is TGCGCCAGCAGCTTGGGTCGGAGGGCCGACACAGATACGCAGTATTTT.

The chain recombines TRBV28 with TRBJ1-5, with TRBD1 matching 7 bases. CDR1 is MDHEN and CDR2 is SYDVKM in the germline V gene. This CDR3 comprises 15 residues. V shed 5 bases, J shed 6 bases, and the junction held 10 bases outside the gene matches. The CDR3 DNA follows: TGTGCCAGCAGTCTTACAGGGGAAAGGAGTCAGCCCCAGCATTTT. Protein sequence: CASSLTGERSQPQHF.

The CDR3 loop is CASSGDSYNSPLHF. In DNA form, the CDR3 reads TGTGCCAGTAGTGGAGACTCCTATAATTCACCCCTCCACTTT. The chain recombines TRBV19 with TRBJ1-6; D is undetermined. This CDR3 has 14 residues. Between the trimmed V and J ends, which lost 5 bases and 0 bases, there was a span of 5 bases. The germline V gene encodes CDR1 LNHDA and CDR2 SQIVND (reference sequence).

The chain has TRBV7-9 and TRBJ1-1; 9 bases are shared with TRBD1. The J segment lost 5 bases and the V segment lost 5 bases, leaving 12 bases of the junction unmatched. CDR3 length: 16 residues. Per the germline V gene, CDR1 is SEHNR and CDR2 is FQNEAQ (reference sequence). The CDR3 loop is CASSRTMTGGRTEAFF. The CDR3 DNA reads TGTGCCAGCAGCCGGACCATGACAGGGGGTAGGACTGAAGCTTTCTTT.

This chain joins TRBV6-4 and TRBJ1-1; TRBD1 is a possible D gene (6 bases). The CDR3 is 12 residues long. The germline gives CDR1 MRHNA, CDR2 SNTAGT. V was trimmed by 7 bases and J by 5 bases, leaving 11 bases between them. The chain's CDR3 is CASIEGGTEAFF. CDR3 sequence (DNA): TGTGCCAGCATAGAGGGGGGGACTGAAGCTTTCTTT.

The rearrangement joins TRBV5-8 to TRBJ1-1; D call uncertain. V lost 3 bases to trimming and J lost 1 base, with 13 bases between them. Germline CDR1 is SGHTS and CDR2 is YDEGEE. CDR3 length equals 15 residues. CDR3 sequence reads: CASSSYQTENTEAFF. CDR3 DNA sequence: TGTGCCAGCAGCTCCTATCAAACAGAGAACACTGAAGCTTTCTTT.

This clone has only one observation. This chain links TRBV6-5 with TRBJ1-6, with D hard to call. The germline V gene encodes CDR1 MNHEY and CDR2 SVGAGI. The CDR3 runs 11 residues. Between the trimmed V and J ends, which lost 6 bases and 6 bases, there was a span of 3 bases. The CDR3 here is CASSSNSPLHF. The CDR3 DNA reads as TGTGCCAGCAGCAGTAATTCACCCCTCCACTTT.

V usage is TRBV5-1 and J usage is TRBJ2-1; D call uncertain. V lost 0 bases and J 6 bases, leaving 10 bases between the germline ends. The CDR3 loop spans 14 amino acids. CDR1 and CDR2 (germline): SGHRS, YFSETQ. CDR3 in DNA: TGCGCCAGCAGCTTGGTTACAGAGAGCAATGAGCAGTTCTTC. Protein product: CASSLVTESNEQFF. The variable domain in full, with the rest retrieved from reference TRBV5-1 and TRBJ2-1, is KAGVTQTPRYLIKTRGQQVTLSCSPISGHRSVSWYQQTPGQGLQFLFEYFSETQRNKGNFPGRFSGRQFSNSRSEMNVSTLELGDSALYLCASSLVTESNEQFFGPGTRLTVL.

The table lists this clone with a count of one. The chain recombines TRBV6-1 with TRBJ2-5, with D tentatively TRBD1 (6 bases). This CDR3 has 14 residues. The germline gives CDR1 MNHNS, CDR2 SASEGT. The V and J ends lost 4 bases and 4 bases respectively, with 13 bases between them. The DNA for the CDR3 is TGTGCCAGCAGTGTGTACAGGGTCGGAGAGACCCAGTACTTC. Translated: CASSVYRVGETQYF.